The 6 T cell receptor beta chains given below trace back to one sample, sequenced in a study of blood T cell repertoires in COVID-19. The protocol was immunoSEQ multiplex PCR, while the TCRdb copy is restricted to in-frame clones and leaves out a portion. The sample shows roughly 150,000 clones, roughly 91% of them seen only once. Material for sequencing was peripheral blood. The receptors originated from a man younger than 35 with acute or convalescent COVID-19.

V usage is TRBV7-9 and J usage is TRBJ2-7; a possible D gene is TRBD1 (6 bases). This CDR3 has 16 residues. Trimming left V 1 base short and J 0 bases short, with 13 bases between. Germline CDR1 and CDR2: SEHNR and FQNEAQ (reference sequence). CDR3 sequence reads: CASSLGMGAPSYEQYF. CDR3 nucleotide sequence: TGTGCCAGCAGCTTAGGTATGGGGGCTCCCTCCTACGAGCAGTACTTC.

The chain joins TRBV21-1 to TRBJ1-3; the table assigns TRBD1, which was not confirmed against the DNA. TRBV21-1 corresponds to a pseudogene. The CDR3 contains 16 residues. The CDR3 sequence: CASSKSGAGQGNTIYF. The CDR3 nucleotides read TGTGCCAGCAGCAAATCGGGGGCGGGACAGGGAAACACCATATATTTT.

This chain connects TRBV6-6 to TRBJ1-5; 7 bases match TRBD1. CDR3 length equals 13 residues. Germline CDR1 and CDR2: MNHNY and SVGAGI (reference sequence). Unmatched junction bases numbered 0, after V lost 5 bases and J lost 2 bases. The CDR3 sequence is CASSDRGNQPQHF. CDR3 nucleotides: TGTGCCAGCAGTGACAGGGGCAATCAGCCCCAGCATTTT.

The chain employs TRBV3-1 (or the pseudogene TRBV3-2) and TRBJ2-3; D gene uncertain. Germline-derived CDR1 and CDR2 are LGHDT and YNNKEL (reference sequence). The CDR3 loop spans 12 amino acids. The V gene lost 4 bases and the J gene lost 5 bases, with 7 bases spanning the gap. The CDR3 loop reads CASSPPGDTQYF. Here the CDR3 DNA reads TGTGCCAGCAGCCCCCCAGGAGATACGCAGTATTTT.

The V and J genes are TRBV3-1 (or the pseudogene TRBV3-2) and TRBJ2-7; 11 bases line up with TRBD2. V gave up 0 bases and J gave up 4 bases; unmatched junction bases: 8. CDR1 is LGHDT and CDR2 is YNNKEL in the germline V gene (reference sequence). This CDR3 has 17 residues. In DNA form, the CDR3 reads TGTGCCAGCAGCCAAGACGCTCCGGGACTAGCGGTTTACGAGCAGTACTTC. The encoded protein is CASSQDAPGLAVYEQYF.

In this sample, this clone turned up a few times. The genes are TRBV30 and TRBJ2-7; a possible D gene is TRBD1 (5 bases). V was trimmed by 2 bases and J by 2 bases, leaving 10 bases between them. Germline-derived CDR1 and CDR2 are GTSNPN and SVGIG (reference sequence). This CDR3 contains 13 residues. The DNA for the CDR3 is TGTGCCTGGAGTTTCGGACAAACCTACGAGCAGTACTTC. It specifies CAWSFGQTYEQYF.